This TCR beta chain comes out of a study of cytomegalovirus exposure and HLA in healthy donors. Study as a whole: Earlier results showed approximately 110 million unique TCR beta sequences derived from roughly 180 million T cells.

The CDR3 is made up of 12 amino acids. In germline, CDR1 is SGHAT, CDR2 FQDESV (reference sequence). Overall study findings and caveats: Among TCR beta chains, those listed as cytomegalovirus-associated numbered over 150. On later analysis, the bulk of CMV-associated TCR beta chains appeared to be HLA-restricted.

Concerning this clone: Its antigen is still unknown. One end of the junction fails to match germline, which may point to a read error.

It was with 60 Vbeta and 13 Jbeta primers that the PCR ran. Using immunoSEQ multiplex PCR, the repertoire was profiled, and TCRdb retains in-frame clones only, with some absent. The sample lists 150,000 to 200,000 clones, around 86% occurring once. The sample taken for sequencing was PBMCs. The J gene is TRBJ2-3, the V gene TRBV11-1; perhaps TRBD2 as D (5 bases). This TCR derives from a human donor in good health. DNA of the CDR3: TGTGCCAGCAGCTTATTTGTCACGGACTGGCATTTT. The encoded protein is CASSLFVTDWHF. Filled out from reference TRBV11-1 and TRBJ2-3, the complete variable domain reads EAEVAQSPRYKITEKSQAVAFWCDPISGHATLYWYRQILGQGPELLVQFQDESVVDDSQLPKDRFSAERLKGVDSTLKIQPAELGDSAMYLCASSLFVTDWHFGPGTRLTVL.